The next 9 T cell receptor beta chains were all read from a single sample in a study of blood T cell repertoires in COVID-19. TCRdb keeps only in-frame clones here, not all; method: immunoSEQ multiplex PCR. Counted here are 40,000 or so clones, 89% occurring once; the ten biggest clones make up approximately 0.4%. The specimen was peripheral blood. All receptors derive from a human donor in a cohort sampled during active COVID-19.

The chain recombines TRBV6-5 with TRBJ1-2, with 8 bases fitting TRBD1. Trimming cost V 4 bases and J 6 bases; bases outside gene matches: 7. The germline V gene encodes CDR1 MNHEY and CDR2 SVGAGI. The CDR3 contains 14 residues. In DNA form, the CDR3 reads TGTGCCAGCAGTTTAGGACAGGGTTCCGATGGCTACACCTTC. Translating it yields CASSLGQGSDGYTF.

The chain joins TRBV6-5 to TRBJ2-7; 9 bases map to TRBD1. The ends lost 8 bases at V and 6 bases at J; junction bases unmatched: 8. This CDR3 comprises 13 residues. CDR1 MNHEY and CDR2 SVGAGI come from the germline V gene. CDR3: CASRDRVPGEQYF. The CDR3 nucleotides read TGTGCCAGCCGGGACAGGGTTCCCGGCGAGCAGTACTTC.

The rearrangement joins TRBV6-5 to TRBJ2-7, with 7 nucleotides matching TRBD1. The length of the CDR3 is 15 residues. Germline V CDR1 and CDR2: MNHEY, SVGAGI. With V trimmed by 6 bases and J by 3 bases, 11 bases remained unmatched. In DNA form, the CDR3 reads TGTGCCAGCAGCGACGACAGGGTATCAATCTACGAGCAGTACTTC. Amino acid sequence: CASSDDRVSIYEQYF.

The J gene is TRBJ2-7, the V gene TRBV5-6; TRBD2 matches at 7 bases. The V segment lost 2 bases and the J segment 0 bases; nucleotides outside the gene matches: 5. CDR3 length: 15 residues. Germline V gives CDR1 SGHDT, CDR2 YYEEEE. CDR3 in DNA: TGTGCCAGCAGCTTCCTAGCGGATAGCTCCTACGAGCAGTACTTC. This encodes CASSFLADSSYEQYF.

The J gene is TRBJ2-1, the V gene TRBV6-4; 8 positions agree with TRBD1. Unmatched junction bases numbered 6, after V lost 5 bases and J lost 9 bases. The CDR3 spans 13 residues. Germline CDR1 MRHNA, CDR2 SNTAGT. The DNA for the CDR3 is TGTGCCAGCAGTACCGGACAGGGTACTGAGCAGTTCTTC. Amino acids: CASSTGQGTEQFF.

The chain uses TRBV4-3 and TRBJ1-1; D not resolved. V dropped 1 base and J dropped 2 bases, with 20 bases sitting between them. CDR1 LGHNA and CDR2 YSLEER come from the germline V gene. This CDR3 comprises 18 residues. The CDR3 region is CASSQGRTTGKKNTEAFF. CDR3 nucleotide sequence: TGCGCCAGCAGCCAAGGTCGGACTACTGGGAAAAAAAACACTGAAGCTTTCTTT.

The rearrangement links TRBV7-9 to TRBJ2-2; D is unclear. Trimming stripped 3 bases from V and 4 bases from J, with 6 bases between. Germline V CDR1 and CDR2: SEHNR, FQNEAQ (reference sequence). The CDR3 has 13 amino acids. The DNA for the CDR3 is TGTGCCAGCAGCTTCGGGTCCACCGGGGAGCTGTTTTTT. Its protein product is CASSFGSTGELFF.

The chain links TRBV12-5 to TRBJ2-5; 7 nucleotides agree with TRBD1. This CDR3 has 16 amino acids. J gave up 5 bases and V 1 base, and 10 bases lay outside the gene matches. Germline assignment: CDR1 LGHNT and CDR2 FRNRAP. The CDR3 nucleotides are TGTGCTAGTGGTTTGGGCGAACAGGGGAGTGGGGAGACCCAGTACTTC. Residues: CASGLGEQGSGETQYF.

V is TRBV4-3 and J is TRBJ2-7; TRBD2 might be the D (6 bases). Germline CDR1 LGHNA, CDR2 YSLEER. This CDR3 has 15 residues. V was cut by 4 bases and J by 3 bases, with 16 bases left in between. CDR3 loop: CASSLSRGQSYEQYF. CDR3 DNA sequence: TGCGCCAGCAGCCTCTCGCGGGGCCAGAGCTACGAGCAGTACTTC.